Listed here are 29 T cell receptor beta chains from one sample, sequenced in a study of blood T cell repertoires in COVID-19. Sequenced by immunoSEQ multiplex PCR; TCRdb stores in-frame clones only, minus some. Among 40,000 or so clones, approximately 86% were seen once, and the ten largest hold under 5.5%. Sequenced: peripheral blood. The receptors were gathered from a man aged 40-49 years with active COVID-19.

This chain joins TRBV24-1 and TRBJ2-2, with 7 positions matching TRBD2. The V gene's germline CDR1 is KGHDR and CDR2 SFDVKD. The CDR3 runs to 14 residues. After removal of 5 bases from V and 1 base from J, the junction contained 0 bases not matched to a gene. This CDR3 is CATSASGNTGELFF. The CDR3 DNA reads as TGTGCCACCAGTGCTAGCGGGAACACCGGGGAGCTGTTTTTT.

On this clone itself: An end of the junction differs from the germline gene, which may be a read error. The V and J genes are TRBV27 and TRBJ1-6; D not resolved. The CDR3 contains 15 residues. CDR1 and CDR2 (germline): MNHEY, SMNVEV (reference sequence). Here the CDR3 DNA reads TGTGCCAGCAGTTTAGCGGGGTCTTATATTTCACCCCTCCACTTT. It yields the protein CASSLAGSYISPLHF.

This clone occurred once. The V and J genes are TRBV11-2 and TRBJ2-3, with 7 bases aligning to TRBD1. The CDR3 has 16 residues. Germline CDR1 is SGHAT and CDR2 is FQNNGV. V was clipped by 6 bases and J by 0 bases; unmatched bases: 9. CDR3 protein: CASSNRQGQSTDTQYF. In DNA, the CDR3 is TGTGCCAGCAGTAATCGACAGGGACAAAGCACAGATACGCAGTATTTT.

The chain is built from TRBV28 and TRBJ2-7; weak D call: TRBD2 (6 bases). The germline gives CDR1 MDHEN, CDR2 SYDVKM. This CDR3 is built from 18 residues. Trimming took off 5 bases at V and 5 bases at J, with 28 bases between the two ends. The CDR3 nucleotides read TGTGCCAGCAGTCCGACTGCAGCCTCCGGTTGGGGAGGAGACGAGCAGTACTTC. Translating gives CASSPTAASGWGGDEQYF.

CDR3 loop: CSVERYRGASTDTQYF. The DNA of the CDR3 is TGCAGCGTTGAAAGATACAGGGGCGCATCAACAGATACGCAGTATTTT. V usage is TRBV29-1 and J usage is TRBJ2-3; TRBD1 matches 7 bases. This CDR3 is built from 16 residues. The ends lost 2 bases at V and 3 bases at J; junction bases unmatched: 11. Germline V lookup: CDR1 SQVTM, CDR2 ANQGSEA.

V is TRBV6-1 and J is TRBJ1-5, with 9 bases aligning to TRBD1. In germline, CDR1 is MNHNS, CDR2 SASEGT. The trim removed 0 bases at V and 5 bases at J, leaving 14 bases unmatched. The CDR3 runs 19 residues. The CDR3 loop is CASSEASGGGQGSDQPQHF. Here the CDR3 DNA reads TGTGCCAGCAGTGAAGCGAGTGGGGGGGGACAGGGTTCGGATCAGCCCCAGCATTTT.

The chain combines TRBV19 with TRBJ2-7, with 11 nucleotides matching TRBD1. The ends lost 5 bases at V and 3 bases at J; junction bases unmatched: 3. The CDR3 is 14 amino acids. CDR1 is LNHDA and CDR2 is SQIVND in the germline V gene (reference sequence). The CDR3 spells CASSLGTGGYEQYF. The CDR3 nucleotides are TGTGCCAGTAGTCTTGGGACAGGGGGCTACGAGCAGTACTTC. Drawing the rest from reference TRBV19 and TRBJ2-7, the complete variable domain is DGGITQSPKYLFRKEGQNVTLSCEQNLNHDAMYWYRQDPGQGLRLIYYSQIVNDFQKGDIAEGYSVSREKKESFPLTVTSAQKNPTAFYLCASSLGTGGYEQYFGPGTRLTVT.

This chain connects TRBV5-4 to TRBJ1-6; D is undetermined. The CDR3 runs 14 residues. CDR1 and CDR2 (germline): SGHNT, YYREEE (reference sequence). Trimming took 0 bases from V and 5 from J, leaving 6 bases between them. CDR3 DNA: TGTGCCAGCAGCTTGGAGCTCCATAATTCACCCCTCCACTTT. This gives the protein CASSLELHNSPLHF.

The chain combines TRBV7-3 with TRBJ2-7; D possibly corresponds to TRBD2 (5 bases). The CDR3 is 11 residues long. V shed 4 bases and J shed 7 bases, with 8 bases lying between them. Germline lookup yields CDR1 SGHTA and CDR2 FQGTGA. In nucleotides, the CDR3 is TGTGCCAGCAGCTCAGGAGGAGAGCAGTACTTC. The encoded protein is CASSSGGEQYF.

This rearrangement joins TRBV6-5 to TRBJ2-3; TRBD2 agrees at 9 bases. CDR1 MNHEY and CDR2 SVGAGI come from the germline V gene. The CDR3 loop spans 14 amino acids. The V segment lost 11 bases and the J segment 3 bases; nucleotides outside the gene matches: 9. In DNA form, the CDR3 reads TGTGCCGTGAGGTCTAGCGGGAAGACAGATACGCAGTATTTT. It codes for CAVRSSGKTDTQYF.

V usage is TRBV28 and J usage is TRBJ2-1; 9 nucleotides line up with TRBD2. Germline assignment: CDR1 MDHEN and CDR2 SYDVKM. This CDR3 contains 14 residues. J was trimmed by 3 bases and V by 7 bases; bases with no gene match: 4. CDR3 loop: CASNVAGDYNEQFF. In nucleotides, the CDR3 is TGTGCCAGCAACGTAGCGGGGGACTACAATGAGCAGTTCTTC.

V and J are TRBV18 and TRBJ2-1; 7 nucleotides agree with TRBD2. V shed 1 base, J shed 0 bases, and the junction held 3 bases outside the gene matches. Germline V gene lookup returns CDR1 KGHSH and CDR2 LQKENI. The CDR3 contains 16 residues. CDR3 sequence (DNA): TGTGCCAGCTCACCACTTCTAGCGGCCTCCTACAATGAGCAGTTCTTC. Protein: CASSPLLAASYNEQFF. The full variable domain, rest sourced from reference TRBV18 and TRBJ2-1, is NAGVMQNPRHLVRRRGQEARLRCSPMKGHSHVYWYRQLPEEGLKFMVYLQKENIIDESGMPKERFSAEFPKEGPSILRIQQVVRGDSAAYFCASSPLLAASYNEQFFGPGTRLTVL.

This sequence joins TRBV13 and TRBJ2-7, with D possibly matching TRBD2 (5 bases). V was shortened by 0 bases and J by 3 bases, with 9 bases between the two germline ends. The CDR3 runs 14 residues. The germline V gene encodes CDR1 PRHDT and CDR2 FYEKMQ (reference sequence). The CDR3: CASSLGPSGYEQYF. CDR3 in DNA: TGTGCCAGCAGCTTAGGGCCGAGCGGCTACGAGCAGTACTTC.

This rearrangement joins TRBV13 to TRBJ1-1; 11 positions match TRBD1. Trimming at V came to 4 bases and at J to 4 bases, leaving 8 bases not matched to a gene. The CDR3 is 16 amino acids. Looked up from germline, CDR1 is PRHDT and CDR2 is FYEKMQ (reference sequence). DNA of the CDR3: TGTGCCAGCAGCTCAAGGGACAGGGGGGCAGGCACTGAAGCTTTCTTT. Translating gives CASSSRDRGAGTEAFF.

The chain has TRBV5-1 and TRBJ2-7; TRBD1 matches 7 bases. Germline V CDR1 and CDR2: SGHRS, YFSETQ. The CDR3 totals 15 residues. J gave up 5 bases and V 4 bases, and 12 bases lay outside the gene matches. CDR3 region: CASSTTTGSSHEQYF. The DNA of the CDR3 is TGCGCCAGCAGCACCACGACAGGGAGCAGTCACGAGCAGTACTTC.

V usage is TRBV30 and J usage is TRBJ1-6, with D perhaps TRBD1 (6 bases). In germline, CDR1 is GTSNPN, CDR2 SVGIG (reference sequence). CDR3 length: 13 residues. The V end was cut by 4 bases, the J end by 7 bases, with 11 bases between. The CDR3 DNA reads TGTGCCTGGACGTTGGGGGCGAATTCACCCCTCCACTTT. Its translation: CAWTLGANSPLHF. The full variable domain, its missing parts supplied by reference TRBV30 and TRBJ1-6, is SQTIHQWPATLVQPVGSPLSLECTVEGTSNPNLYWYRQAAGRGLQLLFYSVGIGQISSEVPQNLSASRPQDRQFILSSKKLLLSDSGFYLCAWTLGANSPLHFGNGTRLTVT.

This chain links TRBV27 with TRBJ2-1; no definite D call. Germline V gene data show CDR1 as MNHEY and CDR2 as SMNVEV (reference sequence). The CDR3 consists of 13 residues. The V gene lost 6 bases and the J gene lost 0 bases, with 6 bases spanning the gap. The CDR3 loop is CASSADSYNEQFF. The CDR3 DNA follows: TGTGCCAGCAGCGCGGACTCCTACAATGAGCAGTTCTTC.

The V and J genes are TRBV5-1 and TRBJ2-7, with a possible D match to TRBD2 (6 bases). Germline V gene sequence: CDR1 SGHRS, CDR2 YFSETQ. The CDR3 is 16 amino acids. V was clipped by 4 bases and J by 2 bases, with 19 bases between them. The CDR3 DNA reads TGCGCCAGCAGCCCAGAACTCCGCGGGGCCACCTACGAGCAGTACTTC. As protein: CASSPELRGATYEQYF.

Worth noting for this clone: The sample carries other DNA sequences with the same CDR3. The chain uses TRBV7-9 and TRBJ2-3, with D possibly TRBD2 on 6 matching bases. The CDR3 length is 14 residues. V shed 3 bases and J shed 0 bases, with 7 bases lying between them. Germline V CDR1 and CDR2: SEHNR, FQNEAQ (reference sequence). Written as DNA, the CDR3 is TGTGCCAGCAGCTTGGAGGGAAGCACAGATACGCAGTATTTT. This translates into CASSLEGSTDTQYF.

Worth noting for this clone: Compared with germline, one end of the junction differs, possibly owing to a read error. The rearrangement links TRBV12-3 or TRBV12-4 to TRBJ2-5; 10 positions match TRBD2. The CDR3 has 13 residues. The CDR3 is CASSLAGDETQYF. CDR3 DNA sequence: TGTGCCAGCAGTCTAGCGGGAGACGAGACCCAGTACTTC.

The chain has TRBV27 and TRBJ2-1, with a possible D match to TRBD2 (7 bases). Germline loops: CDR1 MNHEY, CDR2 SMNVEV (reference sequence). Trimming shortened V by 9 bases and J by 4 bases, and 25 bases separated the two germline ends. The CDR3 contains 17 residues. CDR3 nucleotides: TGTGCCAGGGGGGCCCAGCGGGACGATAATGAGTACAATGAGCAGTTCTTC. This sequence encodes CARGAQRDDNEYNEQFF.

The chain uses TRBV5-1 and TRBJ1-2, with D maybe TRBD1 (5 bases). The ends were cut back, 3 bases at V and 4 bases at J, with 16 bases in the middle. Germline V gene lookup returns CDR1 SGHRS and CDR2 YFSETQ. The CDR3 is made up of 15 amino acids. The DNA for the CDR3 is TGCGCCAGCAGCTCGACAGTCAGGCGGAGCTATGGCTACACCTTC. It codes for CASSSTVRRSYGYTF.

The sample holds a few counts of this clone. The chain is built from TRBV20-1 and TRBJ1-5; D gene ambiguous. This CDR3 region has 13 residues. Germline CDR1 is DFQATT and CDR2 is SNEGSKA (reference sequence). The germline V and J ends were trimmed by 3 bases and 4 bases, with 10 bases remaining between them. The CDR3: CSASSGINQPQHF. As DNA, the CDR3 is TGCAGTGCTAGTTCGGGGATTAATCAGCCCCAGCATTTT.

This sequence joins TRBV10-3 and TRBJ1-5; TRBD1 matches 7 bases. Losses at the gene ends were 11 bases for V and 2 bases for J; bases not matched to a gene: 9. Germline CDR1 is ENHRY and CDR2 is SYGVKD. The CDR3 is 14 residues long. CDR3 nucleotide sequence: TGTGCCGCATCGGGTGACAGGGGCAATCAGCCCCAGCATTTT. It translates to CAASGDRGNQPQHF.

The genes are TRBV9 and TRBJ2-3; a weak D match, TRBD2 (7 bases). Germline V gene data show CDR1 as SGDLS and CDR2 as YYNGEE. With 3 bases removed from V and 6 bases from J, the gap between germline ends came to 29 bases. This CDR3 has 19 residues. DNA of the CDR3: TGTGCCAGCAGCGCCCGTCCGGGGGCGGGAGTCTTCCCTGCGGATACGCAGTATTTT. The encoded protein is CASSARPGAGVFPADTQYF.

V is TRBV9 and J is TRBJ1-2, with D perhaps TRBD1 (6 bases). The CDR3 contains 16 residues. Trimming cost V 1 base and J 0 bases, with 13 bases left between them. Germline values: CDR1 SGDLS, CDR2 YYNGEE. CDR3 amino acids: CASSVMRTVTNYGYTF. The CDR3 DNA follows: TGTGCCAGCAGCGTAATGAGGACAGTAACTAACTATGGCTACACCTTC.

The chain recombines TRBV5-5 with TRBJ1-2; TRBD1 matches at 8 bases. Germline CDR1 and CDR2: SGHKS and YYEKEE (reference sequence). J lost 6 bases, V lost 2 bases, and 6 bases had no gene match. CDR3 length equals 14 residues. The CDR3 DNA is TGTGCCAGCAGCTTCGGACAGGGAGATAATGGCTACACCTTC. Encoded protein: CASSFGQGDNGYTF. Drawing the rest from reference TRBV5-5 and TRBJ1-2, the complete variable domain is DAGVTQSPTHLIKTRGQQVTLRCSPISGHKSVSWYQQVLGQGPQFIFQYYEKEERGRGNFPDRFSARQFPNYSSELNVNALLLGDSALYLCASSFGQGDNGYTFGSGTRLTVV.

Written as DNA, the CDR3 is TGTGCCAGTAGTATACGAGGGTGGGGAGGAAACACTGAAGCTTTCTTT. Its translation: CASSIRGWGGNTEAFF. The rearrangement links TRBV19 to TRBJ1-1, with D unresolved. The CDR3 has 16 residues. Germline lookup yields CDR1 LNHDA and CDR2 SQIVND (reference sequence). Trimming stripped 2 bases from V and 2 bases from J, with 15 bases between.

The chain is built from TRBV28 and TRBJ2-7, with D hard to call. The CDR3 runs to 13 residues. Trimming stripped 4 bases from V and 3 bases from J, with 10 bases between. Germline lookup yields CDR1 MDHEN and CDR2 SYDVKM. CDR3 nucleotide sequence: TGTGCCAGCAGTTACCTTAGCAGCTACGAGCAGTACTTC. Protein product: CASSYLSSYEQYF.